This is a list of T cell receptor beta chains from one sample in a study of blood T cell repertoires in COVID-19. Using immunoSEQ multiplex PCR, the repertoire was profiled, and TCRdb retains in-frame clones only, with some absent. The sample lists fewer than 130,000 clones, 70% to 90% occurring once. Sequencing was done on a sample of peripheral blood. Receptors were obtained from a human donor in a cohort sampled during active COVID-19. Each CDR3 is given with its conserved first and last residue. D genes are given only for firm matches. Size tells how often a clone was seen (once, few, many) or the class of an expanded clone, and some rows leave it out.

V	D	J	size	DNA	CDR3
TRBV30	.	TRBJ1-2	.	TGTGCCTGGAGTATCACCTACAGGGATCCAGCTGGCTACACCTTC	CAWSITYRDPAGYTF
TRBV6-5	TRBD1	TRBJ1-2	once	TGTGCCAGCAGTGACTCCGGGACAGGGTTTGGCTACACCTTC	CASSDSGTGFGYTF
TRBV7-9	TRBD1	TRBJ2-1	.	TGTGCCAGCAGCCCGGGACAGCACAATGAGCAGTTCTTC	CASSPGQHNEQFF
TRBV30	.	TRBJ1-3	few	TGTGCCTGGAGCGGGGATTCAGGCTCTGGAAACACCATATATTTT	CAWSGDSGSGNTIYF
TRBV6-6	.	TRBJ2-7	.	TGTGCCAGCGGGGAACCAGGGGTGGCCTACGAGCAGTACTTC	CASGEPGVAYEQYF
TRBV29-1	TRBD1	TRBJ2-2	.	TGCAGCGTGGACAGGGGGCTGAGCACCGGGGAGCTGTTTTTT	CSVDRGLSTGELFF
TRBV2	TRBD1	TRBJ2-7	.	TGTGCCAGCAGTGATTCGTCGGGGGACAGGGGGTATTACTACGAGCAGTACTTC	CASSDSSGDRGYYYEQYF
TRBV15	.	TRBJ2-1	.	TGTGCCACCAGCAGAGATTTGGGACTCCAGTTCTTC	CATSRDLGLQFF
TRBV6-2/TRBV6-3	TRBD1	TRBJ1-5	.	TGTGCCAGCAGTTACTCGAGACAGGGTCACCAGCCCCAGCATTTT	CASSYSRQGHQPQHF
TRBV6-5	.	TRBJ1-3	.	TGTGCCAGCAGCGGGACTGTCTCTGGAAACACCATATATTTT	CASSGTVSGNTIYF
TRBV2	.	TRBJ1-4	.	TGTGCCAGCAGTTTCGCTCACTTGCGGGAAAAACTGTTTTTT	CASSFAHLREKLFF
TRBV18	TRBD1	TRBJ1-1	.	TGTGCCAGCTCACCGACAGGGCTGGGGGCCACTGAAGCTTTCTTT	CASSPTGLGATEAFF
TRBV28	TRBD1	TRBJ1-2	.	TGTGCCAGCAGTTCGGGACAGGGGAATGGCTACACCTTC	CASSSGQGNGYTF
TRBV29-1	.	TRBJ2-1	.	TGCAGCGTTCACGCAGGGGCTAATGAGCAGTTCTTC	CSVHAGANEQFF
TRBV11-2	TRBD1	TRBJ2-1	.	TGTGCCAGCAGCTTCCGGGACAGCACACCAGAGCAGTTCTTC	CASSFRDSTPEQFF
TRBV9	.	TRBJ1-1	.	TGTGCCAGCAGCGTAATTGTGGGCAGGGCTGTTGAAGCTTTCTTT	CASSVIVGRAVEAFF
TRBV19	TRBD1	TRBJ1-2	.	TGTGCCAGTAGCCCGACAGGGGGCTACGGCTACACCTTC	CASSPTGGYGYTF
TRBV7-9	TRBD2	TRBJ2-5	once	TGTGCCAGCTCGCGGGAGGCTCAAGAGACCCAGTACTTC	CASSREAQETQYF
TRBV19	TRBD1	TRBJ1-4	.	TGTGCCAGTAGTGGCCGGAGACAGGGGACTGAAAAACTGTTTTTT	CASSGRRQGTEKLFF
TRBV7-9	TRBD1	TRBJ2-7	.	TGTGCCAGCAGCTCTAGGACAGGGGTATCCTACGAGCAGTACTTC	CASSSRTGVSYEQYF
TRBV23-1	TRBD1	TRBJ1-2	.	TGCGCCAGCAGTTCAACAGGGGGGGGAGAGGGCTACACCTTC	CASSSTGGGEGYTF
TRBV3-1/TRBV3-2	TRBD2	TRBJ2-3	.	TGTGCCAGCAGCCAAGATGCTAGCGGGGTCACAGATACGCAGTATTTT	CASSQDASGVTDTQYF
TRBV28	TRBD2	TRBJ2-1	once	TGTGCCAGCAGTTTACCTAGCGGGAGTCACAATGAGCAGTTCTTC	CASSLPSGSHNEQFF
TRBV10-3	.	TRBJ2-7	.	TGTGCCATCAGGGCAGACTCCTACGAGCAGTACTTC	CAIRADSYEQYF
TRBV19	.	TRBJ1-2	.	TGTGCCAGTTCCTCCGCGACAGAAGCCTATGGCTACACCTTC	CASSSATEAYGYTF
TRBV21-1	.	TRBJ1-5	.	TGTGCCAGCAGCAAAGCTTTAACGGGGACAGGGGTTTATCAGCCCCAGCATTTT	CASSKALTGTGVYQPQHF
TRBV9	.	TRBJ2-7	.	TGTGCCAGCAGCGTAGAGTCCAGGGGGGAACAGTACTTC	CASSVESRGEQYF
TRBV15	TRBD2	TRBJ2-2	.	TGTGCCACCAGCAGAGCCCTAGCGGGAGGAACCGGGGAGCTGTTTTTT	CATSRALAGGTGELFF
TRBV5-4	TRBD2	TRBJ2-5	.	TGTGCCAGCAGCGAGGGGACTAGCGGGAGGGAGACCCAGTACTTC	CASSEGTSGRETQYF
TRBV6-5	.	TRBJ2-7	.	TGTGCCAGCAGTTCGTCAGGGACCTACGAGCAGTACTTC	CASSSSGTYEQYF
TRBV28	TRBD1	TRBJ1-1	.	TGTGCCAGCAGTCTCCTCCCGGGACAGGGTTTCGCTGAAGCTTTCTTT	CASSLLPGQGFAEAFF
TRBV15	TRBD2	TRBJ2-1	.	TGTGCCACCAGCTACACCGGGACTAGGACCGAGCAGTTCTTC	CATSYTGTRTEQFF
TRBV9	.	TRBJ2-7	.	TGTGCCAGCAGCCGCGCGGCCCTACTAAACGAGCAGTACTTC	CASSRAALLNEQYF
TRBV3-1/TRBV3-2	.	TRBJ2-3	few	TGTGCCAGCAGCCCCTTACCGGGGGGCGCAACTACAGATACGCAGTATTTT	CASSPLPGGATTDTQYF
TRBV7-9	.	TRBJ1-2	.	TGTGCCAGCAGCTTTGGAGCTAACTATGGCTACACCTTC	CASSFGANYGYTF
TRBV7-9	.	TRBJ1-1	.	TGTGCCAGCAGCTTAGACGTGGCGAACACTGAAGCTTTCTTT	CASSLDVANTEAFF
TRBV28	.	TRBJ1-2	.	TGTGCCAGCTATTCTTCGGGAAACTATGGCTACACCTTC	CASYSSGNYGYTF
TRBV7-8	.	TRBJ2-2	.	TGTGCCAGCAGCACCCGACTAGGCGCGAACACCGGGGAGCTGTTTTTT	CASSTRLGANTGELFF
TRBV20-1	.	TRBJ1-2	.	TGCAGTGCTAGTGCTGGGGCACTATATGGCTACACCTTC	CSASAGALYGYTF
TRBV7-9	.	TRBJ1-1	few	TGTGCCAGCAGCTTAGTCCTTAACACTGAAGCTTTCTTT	CASSLVLNTEAFF
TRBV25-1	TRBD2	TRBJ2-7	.	TGTGCCAGCAGTGATCGCGGGGTAGCGGGAGACGAGCAGTACTTC	CASSDRGVAGDEQYF
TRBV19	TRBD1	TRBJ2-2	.	TGTGCCAGTAGTATTGGGGGAGACAGGGGCGCCGGGGAGCTGTTTTTT	CASSIGGDRGAGELFF
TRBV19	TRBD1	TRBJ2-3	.	TGTGCCAGTAGTCCCGGGACAGGCACAGATACGCAGTATTTT	CASSPGTGTDTQYF
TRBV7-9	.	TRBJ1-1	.	TGTGCCAGCAGCGATGATTATTCCCGGACTGAAGCTTTCTTT	CASSDDYSRTEAFF
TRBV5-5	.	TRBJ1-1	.	TGTGCCAGCAGCTGGGGGTCGGGACAAAACACTGAAGCTTTCTTT	CASSWGSGQNTEAFF